Given below is one T cell receptor beta chain in context. The data originate from a study of technical replicates of blood from a few donors. Germline V gene sequence: CDR1 MNHEY, CDR2 SVGAGI. V lost 4 bases to trimming and J lost 2 bases, with 12 bases between them. This CDR3 comprises 14 residues. Using immunoSEQ multiplex PCR, the repertoire was profiled, and TCRdb retains in-frame clones only, with some absent. The repertoire holds tens of thousands of clones, with 95% to 99% as singletons. The specimen sequenced was T cells isolated from PBMCs. The rearrangement links TRBV6-5 to TRBJ2-7; D may be TRBD1 (5 bases). This clonotype originated in a human donor in good health. CDR3 residues: CASSFGRVAYEQYF. DNA for the CDR3: TGTGCCAGCAGTTTCGGCAGGGTAGCCTACGAGCAGTACTTC.